This T cell receptor (beta chain) came from a study of shared clonotypes between healthy human individuals. Study information: Three CD4 naive, three CD4 memory, two CD8 naive and one CD8 memory plate were used per donor.

Regarding this clone: Its antigen is unknown.

The CDR3 contains 16 residues. Losses at the gene ends were 4 bases for V and 3 bases for J; bases not matched to a gene: 8. Per germline, CDR1 SGHTA and CDR2 FQGNSA. TCRdb keeps only in-frame clones here, not all; method: immunoSEQ multiplex PCR. The repertoire has a few million clones, 90% to 95% of them found once; the top ten carry roughly 0.14%. Memory CD4+ cells were the fraction left after CD45RA+ naive selection. Study-wide results and caveats: For naive CD4 cells, roughly 4.6% of clonotypes were shared across a few donors. Relative to memory subsets, naive subsets generally showed larger estimated richness.

Input material: naive CD4+ T cells sorted from blood. The subset is: CD45RA+ positively selected. The V call is TRBV7-2, the J call TRBJ1-5, with 8 bases fitting TRBD1. This clonotype was sampled from a young man in good health. The CDR3 sequence: CASSSPGTGLNQPQHF. The CDR3, as DNA: TGTGCCAGCAGCTCACCAGGGACAGGACTCAATCAGCCCCAGCATTTT.